The 12 T cell receptor beta chains listed next were all sequenced from one sample in a study of blood T cell repertoires in COVID-19. Here immunoSEQ multiplex PCR was the method, and the copy in TCRdb shows in-frame clones only, minus some. The table has 270,000 or so clones, around 89% seen once. The sequencing sample was made of peripheral blood. Source of these receptors: a man aged 35-49 years with acute or convalescent COVID-19.

This clone was counted once. The chain joins TRBV15 to TRBJ1-2; TRBD1 matches at 11 bases. Germline V CDR1 and CDR2: LNHNV, YYDKDF (reference sequence). J was trimmed by 2 bases and V by 2 bases; bases with no gene match: 4. The CDR3 consists of 16 residues. In DNA form, the CDR3 reads TGTGCCACCAGCAGACCCCGGACAGGGGGCAACTATGGCTACACCTTC. Its translation is CATSRPRTGGNYGYTF.

The chain couples TRBV9 to TRBJ2-1, with TRBD2 matching over 11 bases. The ends lost 3 bases at V and 9 bases at J; junction bases unmatched: 8. The CDR3 is made up of 15 amino acids. Germline V gene data show CDR1 as SGDLS and CDR2 as YYNGEE. CDR3 loop: CASSALISGGGEQFF. The CDR3 DNA sequence: TGTGCCAGCAGCGCTCTTATTAGCGGGGGGGGTGAGCAGTTCTTC.

J is TRBJ1-1 and V is TRBV9, with D possibly matching TRBD1 (5 bases). There are 14 residues in the CDR3. In germline, CDR1 is SGDLS, CDR2 YYNGEE. V was shortened by 4 bases and J by 1 base, with 11 bases between the two germline ends. The CDR3 sequence is CASSRDYGNTEAFF. CDR3 in DNA: TGTGCCAGCAGCAGGGACTATGGGAACACTGAAGCTTTCTTT.

This clone was found a few times. The V and J genes are TRBV7-6 and TRBJ2-5; D remains ambiguous. The CDR3 spans 13 residues. Trimming shortened V by 7 bases and J by 4 bases, and 13 bases separated the two germline ends. Germline lookup yields CDR1 SGHVS and CDR2 FNYEAQ. The CDR3 DNA reads TGTGCCAGCAACCGCCACAAATCAGAGACCCAGTACTTC. Protein sequence: CASNRHKSETQYF.

The chain combines TRBV2 with TRBJ2-7; D is perhaps TRBD2 (5 bases). The CDR3 is 13 residues long. The germline V and J ends were trimmed by 8 bases and 3 bases, with 14 bases remaining between them. CDR1 SNHLY and CDR2 FYNNEI come from the germline V gene. The CDR3 region has the DNA TGTGCCAGCGGAGGAGGAGGCCTCTACGAGCAGTACTTC. This translates into CASGGGGLYEQYF.

The V and J genes are TRBV7-2 and TRBJ1-6, with D perhaps TRBD1 (5 bases). The CDR3 runs 16 residues. Per the germline V gene, CDR1 is SGHTA and CDR2 is FQGNSA. V dropped 2 bases and J dropped 5 bases, with 13 bases sitting between them. CDR3 residues: CASSLLGRGNNSPLHF. The CDR3, as DNA: TGTGCCAGCAGCTTATTGGGTAGGGGAAATAATTCACCCCTCCACTTT.

V is TRBV6-5 and J is TRBJ2-7; TRBD2 is a possible D gene (6 bases). CDR3 length: 11 residues. Germline loops: CDR1 MNHEY, CDR2 SVGAGI. V was clipped by 8 bases and J by 3 bases, with 8 bases between them. The chain's CDR3 is CASGTFYEQYF. The CDR3 DNA follows: TGTGCCAGCGGGACTTTCTACGAGCAGTACTTC.

Note on this clone: This CDR3 is also generated by other DNA sequences in the sample. J is TRBJ2-7 and V is TRBV10-2, with no clear D. Trimming took 6 bases from V and 3 from J, leaving 6 bases between them. The CDR3 is made up of 11 amino acids. Germline CDR1 WSHSY, CDR2 SAAADI. DNA for the CDR3: TGCGCCAGCAGCCTCTTCTACGAGCAGTACTTC. It translates to CASSLFYEQYF.

The genes are TRBV6-4 and TRBJ2-4; weak D call: TRBD2 (5 bases). The germline gives CDR1 MRHNA, CDR2 SNTAGT. This CDR3 has 14 residues. V was clipped by 6 bases and J by 1 base, with 10 bases between them. CDR3: CASSVRVAKNIQYF. CDR3 sequence (DNA): TGTGCCAGCAGCGTGAGGGTTGCCAAAAACATTCAGTACTTC.

This chain uses TRBV9 with TRBJ2-1, with 7 bases that match TRBD1. CDR1 and CDR2 from the germline V gene are SGDLS and YYNGEE. The V gene end was trimmed by 2 bases and the J gene end by 5 bases; junction bases not matched to a gene: 4. There are 14 residues in the CDR3. CDR3 coding DNA: TGTGCCAGCAGCGTGACAGGGTCGCACAATGAGCAGTTCTTC. The encoded protein is CASSVTGSHNEQFF.

This clone was detected only a few times. The rearrangement joins TRBV7-2 to TRBJ1-5, with TRBD1 identical over 9 bases. Germline V lookup: CDR1 SGHTA, CDR2 FQGNSA. The V and J ends lost 5 bases and 7 bases, in that order; junction bases with no gene match: 9. This CDR3 has 15 residues. Here the CDR3 DNA reads TGTGCCAGCAGCCTATCCGGGACAGGGAAACAGCCCCAGCATTTT. Its translation: CASSLSGTGKQPQHF.

This rearrangement joins TRBV29-1 to TRBJ1-1; perhaps TRBD1 as D (5 bases). V was clipped by 4 bases and J by 1 base, with 19 bases between them. The CDR3 totals 16 residues. Germline values: CDR1 SQVTM, CDR2 ANQGSEA. CDR3 loop: CSVVGHRQAKNTEAFF. As DNA, the CDR3 is TGCAGCGTTGTGGGGCATCGGCAGGCCAAGAACACTGAAGCTTTCTTT.